This T cell receptor (beta chain) was identified during a study of blood T cells in healthy people across ages. Together with a sample-barcoded 5' primer, a J-beta primer mix was included in a second PCR lasting about 6 to 11 cycles. TCRdb ran MiXCR on the 5' RACE reads and lists one entry per CDR3 protein. In the table there are approximately 1,700,000 distinct CDR3 sequences, approximately 40% of which are singletons. Whenever a sample was processed, at least 7 million PBMCs were isolated. V lost 7 bases and J lost 1; bases outside the gene matches: 9. This CDR3 has 15 amino acids. What was sequenced was blood. The TCR was taken from a human donor in good health. The chain has TRBV12-3 or TRBV12-4 and TRBJ1-2, with 7 bases fitting TRBD1. This CDR3 reads CASKSTGVDNYGYTF. The CDR3, as DNA: TGTGCCAGCAAAAGTACAGGGGTGGATAACTATGGCTACACCTTC.